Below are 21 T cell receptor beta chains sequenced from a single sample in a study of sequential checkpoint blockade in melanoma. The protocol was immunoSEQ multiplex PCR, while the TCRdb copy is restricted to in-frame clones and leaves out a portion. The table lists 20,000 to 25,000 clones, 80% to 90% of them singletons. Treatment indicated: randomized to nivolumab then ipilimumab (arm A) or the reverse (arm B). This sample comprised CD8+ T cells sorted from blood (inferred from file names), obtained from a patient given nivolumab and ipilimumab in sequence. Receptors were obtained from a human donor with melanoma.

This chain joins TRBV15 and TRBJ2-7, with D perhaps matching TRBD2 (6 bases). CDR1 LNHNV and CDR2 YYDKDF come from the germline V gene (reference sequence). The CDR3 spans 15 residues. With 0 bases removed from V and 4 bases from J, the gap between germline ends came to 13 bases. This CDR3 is CATSREIKLAYEQYF. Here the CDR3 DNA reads TGTGCCACCAGCAGAGAAATCAAACTAGCTTACGAGCAGTACTTC.

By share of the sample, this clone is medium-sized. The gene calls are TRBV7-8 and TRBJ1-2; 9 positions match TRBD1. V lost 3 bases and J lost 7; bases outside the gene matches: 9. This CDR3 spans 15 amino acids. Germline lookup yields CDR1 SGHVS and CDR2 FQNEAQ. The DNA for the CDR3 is TGTGCCAGCAGCTTCTCCGGGACAGGGCTTGGTGGCTACACCTTC. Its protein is CASSFSGTGLGGYTF.

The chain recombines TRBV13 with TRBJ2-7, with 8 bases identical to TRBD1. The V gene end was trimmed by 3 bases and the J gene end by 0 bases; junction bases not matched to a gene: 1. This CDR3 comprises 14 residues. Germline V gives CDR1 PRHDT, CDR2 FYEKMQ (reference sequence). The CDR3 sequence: CASSFGTGSYEQYF. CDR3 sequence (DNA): TGTGCCAGCAGCTTCGGGACAGGCTCCTACGAGCAGTACTTC.

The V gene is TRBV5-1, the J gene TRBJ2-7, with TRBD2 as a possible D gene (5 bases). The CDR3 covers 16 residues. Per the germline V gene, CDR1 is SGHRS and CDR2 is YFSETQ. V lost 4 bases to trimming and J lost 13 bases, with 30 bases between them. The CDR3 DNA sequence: TGCGCCAGCAGCCCGGAGCCGGGGTTTAGGACGCACGCCGAATACTTC. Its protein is CASSPEPGFRTHAEYF.

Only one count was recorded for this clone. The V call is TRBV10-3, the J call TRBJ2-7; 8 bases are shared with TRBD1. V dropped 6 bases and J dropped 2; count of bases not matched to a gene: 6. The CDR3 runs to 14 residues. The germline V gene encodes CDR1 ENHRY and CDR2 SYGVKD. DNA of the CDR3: TGTGCCATCAGCCAGACAGGGGTAGCCTACGAGCAGTACTTC. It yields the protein CAISQTGVAYEQYF.

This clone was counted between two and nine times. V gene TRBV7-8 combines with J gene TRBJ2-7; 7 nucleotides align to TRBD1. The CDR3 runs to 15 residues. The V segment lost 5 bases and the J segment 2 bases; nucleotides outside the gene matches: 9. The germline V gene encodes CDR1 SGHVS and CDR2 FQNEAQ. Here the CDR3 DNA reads TGTGCCAGCAGCCCCCCTGACAGGGCCCCCTACGAGCAGTACTTC. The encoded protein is CASSPPDRAPYEQYF.

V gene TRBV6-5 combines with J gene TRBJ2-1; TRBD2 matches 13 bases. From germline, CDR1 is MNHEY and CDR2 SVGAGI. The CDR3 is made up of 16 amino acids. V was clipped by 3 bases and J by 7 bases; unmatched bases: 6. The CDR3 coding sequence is TGTGCCAGCAGTTATCGGACTAGCGGGAGACGGAATGAGCAGTTCTTC. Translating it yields CASSYRTSGRRNEQFF.

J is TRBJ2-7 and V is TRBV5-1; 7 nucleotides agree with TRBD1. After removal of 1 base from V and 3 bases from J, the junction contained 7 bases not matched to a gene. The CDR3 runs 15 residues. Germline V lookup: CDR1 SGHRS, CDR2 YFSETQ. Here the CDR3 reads CASSLLTGSVYEQYF. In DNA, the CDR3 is TGCGCCAGCAGCTTGTTGACAGGGTCGGTCTACGAGCAGTACTTC.

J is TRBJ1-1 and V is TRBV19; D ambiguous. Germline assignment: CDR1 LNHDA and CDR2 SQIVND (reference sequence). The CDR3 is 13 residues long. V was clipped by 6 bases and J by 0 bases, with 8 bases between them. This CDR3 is CASSQTLNTEAFF. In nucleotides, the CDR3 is TGTGCCAGTAGCCAGACATTGAACACTGAAGCTTTCTTT. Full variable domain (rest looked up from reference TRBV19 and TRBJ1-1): DGGITQSPKYLFRKEGQNVTLSCEQNLNHDAMYWYRQDPGQGLRLIYYSQIVNDFQKGDIAEGYSVSREKKESFPLTVTSAQKNPTAFYLCASSQTLNTEAFFGQGTRLTVV.

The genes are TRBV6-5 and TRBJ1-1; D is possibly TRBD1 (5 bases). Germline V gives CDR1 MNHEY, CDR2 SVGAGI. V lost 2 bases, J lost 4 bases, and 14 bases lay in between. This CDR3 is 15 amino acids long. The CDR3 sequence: CASSYPGRGGTEAFF. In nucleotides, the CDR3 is TGTGCCAGCAGTTACCCGGGACGGGGGGGCACTGAAGCTTTCTTT.

The CDR3 is CASSLAGDIYSNQPQHF. The CDR3 coding sequence is TGTGCCAGCAGCTTAGCAGGGGACATCTATAGCAATCAGCCCCAGCATTTT. The rearrangement uses TRBV7-9 and TRBJ1-5, with a tentative D call TRBD1 (6 bases). The germline V and J ends were trimmed by 0 bases and 0 bases, with 12 bases remaining between them. Germline V CDR1 and CDR2: SEHNR, FQNEAQ (reference sequence). This CDR3 has 17 residues.

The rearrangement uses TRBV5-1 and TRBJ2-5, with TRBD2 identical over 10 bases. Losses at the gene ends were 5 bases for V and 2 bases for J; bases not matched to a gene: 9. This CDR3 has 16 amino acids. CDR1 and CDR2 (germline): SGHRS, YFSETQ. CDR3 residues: CASRRFSGRGQETQYF. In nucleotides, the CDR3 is TGCGCCAGCAGAAGGTTCAGCGGGAGGGGACAAGAGACCCAGTACTTC.

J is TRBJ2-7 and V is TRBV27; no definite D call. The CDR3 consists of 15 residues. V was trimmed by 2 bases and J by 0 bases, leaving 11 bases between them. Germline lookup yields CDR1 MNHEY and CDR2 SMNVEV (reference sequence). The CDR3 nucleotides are TGTGCCAGCAGTTTAGAGCTCTCTACCTCCTACGAGCAGTACTTC. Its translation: CASSLELSTSYEQYF.

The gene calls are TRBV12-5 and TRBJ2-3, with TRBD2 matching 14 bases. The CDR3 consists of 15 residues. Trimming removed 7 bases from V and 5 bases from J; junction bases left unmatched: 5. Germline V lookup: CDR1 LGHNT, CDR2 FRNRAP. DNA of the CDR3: TGTGCTAGTGTTCCGGGACTAGCGGGGGAAGATACGCAGTATTTT. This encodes CASVPGLAGEDTQYF.

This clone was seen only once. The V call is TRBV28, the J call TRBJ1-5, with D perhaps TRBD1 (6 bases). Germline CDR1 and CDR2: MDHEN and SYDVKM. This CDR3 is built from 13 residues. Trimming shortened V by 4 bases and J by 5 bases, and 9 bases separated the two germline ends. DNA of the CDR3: TGTGCCAGCAGTTCAGGGGTACATCAGCCCCAGCATTTT. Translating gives CASSSGVHQPQHF.

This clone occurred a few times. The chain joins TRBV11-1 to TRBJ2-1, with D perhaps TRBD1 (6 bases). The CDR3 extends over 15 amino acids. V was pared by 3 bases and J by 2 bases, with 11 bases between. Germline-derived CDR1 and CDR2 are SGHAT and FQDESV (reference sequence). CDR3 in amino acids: CASSLTQGTYNEQFF. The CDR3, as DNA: TGTGCCAGCAGCTTGACACAGGGAACCTACAATGAGCAGTTCTTC.

CDR3 sequence: CASSGPTGVTYNEQFF. DNA of the CDR3: TGTGCCAGCAGTGGTCCCACAGGTGTTACCTACAATGAGCAGTTCTTC. The chain couples TRBV6-4 to TRBJ2-1, with D perhaps TRBD1 (5 bases). V lost 4 bases to trimming and J lost 2 bases, with 15 bases between them. The V gene's germline CDR1 is MRHNA and CDR2 SNTAGT. The CDR3 runs 16 residues.

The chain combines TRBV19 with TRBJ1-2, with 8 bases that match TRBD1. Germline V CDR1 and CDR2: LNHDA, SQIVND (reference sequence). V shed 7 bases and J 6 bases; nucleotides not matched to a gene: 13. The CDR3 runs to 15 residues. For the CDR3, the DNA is TGTGCCAGTACCCTGGGCAGCCCAGGGGGCGATGGCTACACCTTC. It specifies CASTLGSPGGDGYTF.

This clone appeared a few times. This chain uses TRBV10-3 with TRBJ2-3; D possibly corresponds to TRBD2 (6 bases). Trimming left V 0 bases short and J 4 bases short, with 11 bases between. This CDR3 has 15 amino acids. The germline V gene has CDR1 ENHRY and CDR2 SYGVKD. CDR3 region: CAISESEGSADTQYF. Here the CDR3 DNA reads TGTGCCATCAGTGAGTCGGAGGGCAGCGCAGATACGCAGTATTTT.

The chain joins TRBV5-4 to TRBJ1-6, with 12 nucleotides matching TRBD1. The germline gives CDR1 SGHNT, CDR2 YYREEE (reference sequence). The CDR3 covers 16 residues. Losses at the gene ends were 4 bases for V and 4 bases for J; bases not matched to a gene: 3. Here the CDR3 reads CASSRGQGAYNSPLHF. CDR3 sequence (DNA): TGTGCCAGCAGCCGGGGACAGGGGGCGTATAATTCACCCCTCCACTTT.

CDR3 protein: CAWNEKGRMNTEAFF. The DNA of the CDR3 is TGTGCCTGGAATGAGAAGGGGCGGATGAACACTGAAGCTTTCTTT. The chain combines TRBV30 with TRBJ1-1; weak D call: TRBD1 (5 bases). Trimming took 4 bases from V and 0 from J, leaving 15 bases between them. The CDR3 has 15 amino acids. Germline V gives CDR1 GTSNPN, CDR2 SVGIG (reference sequence).